One sample yielded the 29 T cell receptor beta chains listed below, sequenced in a study of T-cell memory formation after mild COVID-19. MiXCR, applied by TCRdb to the 5' RACE reads, yields one record per CDR3 protein. The repertoire holds fewer than 650,000 distinct CDR3 sequences, with about 20% as singletons. Sequencing was done on a sample of PBMCs or a T cell subset sorted from them (not recorded which). The receptors were sampled from an adult woman who had mild COVID-19 (a few samples of this study predate the infection). Cell type and time point are not known.

Ten or more counts support this clonotype. The chain carries TRBV18 and TRBJ2-7; 7 bases map to TRBD2. The CDR3 has 15 amino acids. V shed 3 bases and J 3 bases; nucleotides not matched to a gene: 8. CDR1 and CDR2 (germline): KGHSH, LQKENI. CDR3 sequence: CASSPQPGGIYEQYF. The CDR3 region has the DNA TGTGCCAGCTCACCTCAACCGGGGGGAATCTACGAGCAGTACTTC.

Only a few counts were recorded for this clonotype. V is TRBV12-3 or TRBV12-4 and J is TRBJ1-1; a weak D match, TRBD1 (6 bases). Trimming removed 6 bases at V and 1 base at J, with 21 bases between. This CDR3 is 17 amino acids long. CDR3 DNA: TGTGCCAGCAGCCTCCTCTACGGGGGGCGGGGGAACACTGAAGCTTTCTTT. Protein sequence: CASSLLYGGRGNTEAFF.

This clonotype appeared a few times. The chain recombines TRBV6-6 with TRBJ2-7, with D possibly TRBD1 on 6 matching bases. The germline CDR1 and CDR2 sequences are MNHNY and SVGAGI (reference sequence). Trimming took 5 bases from V and 3 from J, leaving 17 bases between them. There are 15 residues in the CDR3. CDR3 coding DNA: TGTGCCAGCAGTCCCCTGGTGATAGGGGGCTACGAGCAGTACTTC. Its translation is CASSPLVIGGYEQYF.

This clonotype was observed a single time. V and J are TRBV7-9 and TRBJ1-1; D is unclear. Germline CDR1 SEHNR, CDR2 FQNEAQ (reference sequence). The CDR3 runs to 14 residues. Trimming took off 1 base at V and 3 bases at J, with 9 bases between the two ends. For the CDR3, the DNA is TGTGCCAGCAGCTTAGGCCTAGCGGACACTGAAGCTTTCTTT. It is translated as CASSLGLADTEAFF. Full variable domain (missing parts from reference TRBV7-9 and TRBJ1-1): DTGVSQNPRHKITKRGQNVTFRCDPISEHNRLYWYRQTLGQGPEFLTYFQNEAQLEKSRLLSDRFSAERPKGSFSTLEIQRTEQGDSAMYLCASSLGLADTEAFFGQGTRLTVV.

This clonotype appeared many times. The CDR3 loop reads CSASYQGYEQYF. In nucleotides, the CDR3 is TGCAGTGCTAGTTACCAGGGATACGAGCAGTACTTC. The chain recombines TRBV20-1 with TRBJ2-7; weak D call: TRBD1 (5 bases). This CDR3 is built from 12 residues. CDR1 is DFQATT, CDR2 SNEGSKA, per germline (reference sequence). Trimming cost V 3 bases and J 4 bases, with 10 bases left between them.

The gene calls are TRBV5-1 and TRBJ1-1; D remains ambiguous. The CDR3 is 15 residues long. Germline-derived CDR1 and CDR2 are SGHRS and YFSETQ. V was pared by 4 bases and J by 2 bases, with 15 bases between. CDR3 sequence (DNA): TGCGCCAGCAGCCGGGAACCTACAGTAAACACTGAAGCTTTCTTT. Amino acids: CASSREPTVNTEAFF.

This clonotype was recorded a few times. The chain uses TRBV20-1 and TRBJ2-7; unclear D gene. This CDR3 is 13 amino acids long. V lost 1 base and J lost 4, with 11 bases in between. The germline V gene has CDR1 DFQATT and CDR2 SNEGSKA (reference sequence). The CDR3 reads CSARVPSTYEQYF. CDR3 nucleotide sequence: TGCAGTGCTAGAGTCCCCTCCACTTACGAGCAGTACTTC.

This clonotype turned up a few times. This chain joins TRBV11-3 and TRBJ2-5, with D hard to call. V shed 2 bases and J shed 5 bases, with 12 bases lying between them. CDR3 length: 14 amino acids. The germline CDR1 and CDR2 sequences are SGHNT and YENEEA. The CDR3 here is CASSLRVGVETQYF. CDR3 nucleotide sequence: TGTGCCAGCAGCTTAAGGGTGGGCGTGGAGACCCAGTACTTC.

This clonotype was recorded a few times. The chain uses TRBV13 and TRBJ2-2; D is unresolved. In germline, CDR1 is PRHDT, CDR2 FYEKMQ (reference sequence). Trimming took off 5 bases at V and 0 bases at J, with 22 bases between the two ends. This CDR3 is 19 amino acids long. CDR3 loop: CASSPRGRVGKANTGELFF. CDR3 nucleotide sequence: TGTGCCAGCAGCCCACGTGGACGGGTCGGCAAAGCGAACACCGGGGAGCTGTTTTTT.

J is TRBJ2-3 and V is TRBV4-1; no reliable D call. V lost 2 bases and J lost 2, with 14 bases in between. This CDR3 spans 16 amino acids. The germline V gene encodes CDR1 MGHRA and CDR2 YSYEKL. This CDR3 is CASSQSPLPATDTQYF. In DNA, the CDR3 is TGCGCCAGCAGCCAATCCCCACTACCAGCCACAGATACGCAGTATTTT.

The V and J genes are TRBV20-1 and TRBJ1-1; D perhaps matches TRBD1 (6 bases). The ends were cut back, 1 base at V and 1 base at J, with 10 bases in the middle. This CDR3 has 14 amino acids. Looked up from germline, CDR1 is DFQATT and CDR2 is SNEGSKA (reference sequence). Here the CDR3 reads CSARVWGQNTEAFF. CDR3 bases: TGCAGTGCTAGAGTGTGGGGGCAGAACACTGAAGCTTTCTTT.

Concerning this clonotype itself: Possible read error: a much larger clone is one base away. The chain recombines TRBV7-9 with TRBJ2-5, with unresolved D. The V gene lost 5 bases and the J gene lost 2 bases, with 12 bases spanning the gap. In germline, CDR1 is SEHNR, CDR2 FQNEAQ (reference sequence). The CDR3 contains 14 residues. Here the CDR3 reads CASSTREEQETQYF. CDR3 DNA: TGTGCCAGCAGCACTCGAGAGGAACAAGAGACCCAGTACTTC.

The chain recombines TRBV7-2 with TRBJ2-2; 7 bases map to TRBD1. Germline assignment: CDR1 SGHTA and CDR2 FQGNSA. Losses at the gene ends were 5 bases for V and 7 bases for J; bases not matched to a gene: 13. The CDR3 consists of 16 residues. This CDR3 reads CASSVGQVGVDGELFF. DNA for the CDR3: TGTGCCAGCAGCGTAGGACAGGTCGGGGTGGACGGGGAGCTGTTTTTT.

Only a few counts were recorded for this clonotype. This sequence joins TRBV9 and TRBJ2-5; the D gene is possibly TRBD1 (6 bases). CDR3 length: 14 residues. Germline V gene lookup returns CDR1 SGDLS and CDR2 YYNGEE. V was shortened by 3 bases and J by 5 bases, with 14 bases between the two germline ends. CDR3 in DNA: TGTGCCAGCAGCGGACAGGTAACCCACGAGACCCAGTACTTC. Translating it yields CASSGQVTHETQYF.

The chain is built from TRBV7-8 and TRBJ2-4, with D possibly being TRBD1 (7 bases). The germline V and J ends were trimmed by 3 bases and 2 bases, with 11 bases remaining between them. Germline CDR1 SGHVS, CDR2 FQNEAQ. The CDR3 is 15 residues long. As DNA, the CDR3 is TGTGCCAGCAGCTTCAGGGGGGATACCAAAAACATTCAGTACTTC. Encoded protein: CASSFRGDTKNIQYF.

This clonotype has more than one count but fewer than ten. The chain couples TRBV6-5 to TRBJ1-5; perhaps TRBD1 as D (5 bases). The CDR3 length is 14 residues. CDR1 is MNHEY, CDR2 SVGAGI, per germline. V lost 10 bases, J lost 1 base, and 14 bases lay in between. As DNA, the CDR3 is TGTGCCACTAGAGACAGATACAGCAATCAGCCCCAGCATTTT. It specifies CATRDRYSNQPQHF.

The chain employs TRBV24-1 and TRBJ2-1; D not certain. Per germline, CDR1 KGHDR and CDR2 SFDVKD. This CDR3 is built from 16 residues. The germline V and J ends were trimmed by 4 bases and 0 bases, with 12 bases remaining between them. The DNA for the CDR3 is TGTGCCACCAGTGAATGGGGAACGAGCTCCTACAATGAGCAGTTCTTC. This translates into CATSEWGTSSYNEQFF.

The CDR3 here is CASSVGGGVLGTGELFF. CDR3 in DNA: TGTGCCAGCAGCGTAGGAGGGGGAGTTTTGGGCACCGGGGAGCTGTTTTTT. The chain recombines TRBV9 with TRBJ2-2; D might be TRBD1 (6 bases). Germline V gene sequence: CDR1 SGDLS, CDR2 YYNGEE. V gave up 0 bases and J gave up 4 bases, with 16 bases separating them. CDR3 length: 17 amino acids.

This chain uses TRBV20-1 with TRBJ2-7; possibly TRBD2 for D (6 bases). The ends were cut back, 4 bases at V and 0 bases at J, with 19 bases in the middle. The CDR3 extends over 16 amino acids. The germline CDR1 and CDR2 sequences are DFQATT and SNEGSKA (reference sequence). The CDR3 coding sequence is TGCAGTGCTACGGGGGAGGTATGGAGCAGCTCCTACGAGCAGTACTTC. This encodes CSATGEVWSSSYEQYF.

V and J are TRBV6-5 and TRBJ1-1, with D tentatively TRBD1 (6 bases). Germline CDR1 MNHEY, CDR2 SVGAGI. V lost 7 bases and J 6 bases, leaving 27 bases between the germline ends. This CDR3 comprises 17 residues. CDR3 protein: CASTSGHTKRWGAEAFF. The CDR3 bases are TGTGCCAGCACTTCGGGACACACAAAGCGGTGGGGGGCTGAAGCTTTCTTT.

This clonotype was picked up a small number of times. The CDR3 DNA reads TGTGCCAGCAGCGTAGCGGGAGAACGATACAATGAGCAGTTCTTC. Its translation is CASSVAGERYNEQFF. The V call is TRBV9, the J call TRBJ2-1; TRBD2 might be the D (6 bases). The CDR3 length is 15 residues. In germline, CDR1 is SGDLS, CDR2 YYNGEE. With 0 bases removed from V and 4 bases from J, the gap between germline ends came to 11 bases.

This clonotype occurred many times. Germline and junction disagree at one end, which may indicate a read error. The rearrangement uses TRBV5-1 and TRBJ2-1; TRBD2 agrees at 13 bases. The germline V gene has CDR1 SGHRS and CDR2 YFSETQ. The CDR3 has 15 amino acids. The CDR3 nucleotides are TGTGCCAGCAGCTCACTAGCGGGGGGGTACAATGAGCAGTTCTTC. Translation: CASSSLAGGYNEQFF.

This rearrangement joins TRBV28 to TRBJ1-2, with D unclear. V was cut by 6 bases and J by 0 bases, with 8 bases left in between. Looked up from germline, CDR1 is MDHEN and CDR2 is SYDVKM. This CDR3 comprises 13 residues. CDR3 DNA: TGTGCCAGCAGGACCAGCGCTAACTATGGCTACACCTTC. The encoded protein is CASRTSANYGYTF.

V gene TRBV7-9 combines with J gene TRBJ1-1; 8 nucleotides agree with TRBD1. Germline-derived CDR1 and CDR2 are SEHNR and FQNEAQ (reference sequence). Trimming removed 5 bases from V and 1 base from J; junction bases left unmatched: 9. The CDR3 loop spans 16 amino acids. The CDR3 DNA reads as TGTGCCAGCAGCCATTCCCCGGGACAGGAGAACACTGAAGCTTTCTTT. As protein: CASSHSPGQENTEAFF.

This clonotype has a handful of counts. The chain uses TRBV28 and TRBJ2-6, with a tentative D call TRBD1 (5 bases). This CDR3 has 17 amino acids. The V end lost 5 bases, the J end lost 1 base, and 15 bases lay between the germline ends. Per the germline V gene, CDR1 is MDHEN and CDR2 is SYDVKM. The CDR3 region is CASSLAGSYSGANVLTF. CDR3 nucleotide sequence: TGTGCCAGCAGTCTCGCAGGGTCCTATTCTGGGGCCAACGTCCTGACTTTC.

The chain joins TRBV20-1 to TRBJ1-3, with D maybe TRBD1 (5 bases). The CDR3 extends over 14 amino acids. Trimming stripped 3 bases from V and 4 bases from J, with 13 bases between. Germline V CDR1 and CDR2: DFQATT, SNEGSKA (reference sequence). DNA of the CDR3: TGCAGTGCTAGCCGGACACGATCAGGAAACACCATATATTTT. Protein: CSASRTRSGNTIYF.

V usage is TRBV5-1 and J usage is TRBJ2-1, with a tentative D call TRBD1 (6 bases). The CDR3 runs to 15 residues. From germline, CDR1 is SGHRS and CDR2 YFSETQ. V gave up 3 bases and J gave up 4 bases, with 14 bases separating them. CDR3 loop: CASSSDSQRYNEQFF. The CDR3 coding sequence is TGCGCCAGCAGCTCGGACAGCCAACGATACAATGAGCAGTTCTTC.

This clonotype was found a few times. The chain couples TRBV7-2 to TRBJ2-5; D perhaps matches TRBD2 (6 bases). The V gene's germline CDR1 is SGHTA and CDR2 FQGNSA. The CDR3 is 14 residues long. V was shortened by 5 bases and J by 5 bases, with 15 bases between the two germline ends. CDR3 in DNA: TGTGCCAGCAGCAACCTTGCGGGGTGGGAGACCCAGTACTTC. Residues: CASSNLAGWETQYF.

This clonotype has just a few counts. This chain uses TRBV24-1 with TRBJ2-3; tentatively, D is TRBD2 (5 bases). Germline V gives CDR1 KGHDR, CDR2 SFDVKD. The CDR3 sequence is 19 residues long. The V end was cut by 3 bases, the J end by 2 bases, with 23 bases between. CDR3 nucleotides: TGTGCCACCAGTGATCAGGACTCACCCCATCCCACTCTCACAGATACGCAGTATTTT. Protein: CATSDQDSPHPTLTDTQYF.